This is a list of T cell receptor beta chains from one sample in a study of blood T cells in healthy people across ages. Using its own MiXCR run on the 5' RACE reads, TCRdb lists one record per CDR3 protein. The sample carries roughly 500,000 distinct CDR3 sequences, more than 20% recorded once. The sample was also linked to a second study, of T cells of mothers and their children.

Sequenced: blood. The receptors here all came from a boy between 10 and 17 years old in good health. The CDR3 runs from the conserved cysteine through the conserved F or W. D genes are given only for firm matches. Clone size is given for some rows only: seen once, a few or many times, or a class if the clone is expanded.

>TRBV20-1|TRBJ1-2|NA|NA
TGCAGTGCTAGAGATCCGGGTTCGGGTGGCTACACCTTC
CSARDPGSGGYTF
>TRBV9|TRBJ2-7|TRBD2|NA
TGTGCCAGCAGCACAGGACTAGCGGGATTGCACGAGCAGTACTTC
CASSTGLAGLHEQYF
>TRBV27|TRBJ1-6|NA|NA
TGTGCCAGCAGTTTAGAAGGACAAAGCGCTTATAATTCACCCCTCCACTTT
CASSLEGQSAYNSPLHF
>TRBV5-1|TRBJ2-3|TRBD1|few
TGCGCCAGCAGCCTTCGGACAGGGAGCACAGATACGCAGTATTTT
CASSLRTGSTDTQYF
>TRBV7-2|TRBJ1-5|NA|NA
TGTGCCAGCAGCTTAGCGCTGAGCAATCAGCCCCAGCATTTT
CASSLALSNQPQHF
>TRBV5-1|TRBJ2-1|NA|many
TGCGCCAGTGGGGGCCAGCTCGACAATGAGCAGTTCTTC
CASGGQLDNEQFF
>TRBV12-3/TRBV12-4|TRBJ2-3|TRBD2|NA
TGTGCCAGCAGTTACGGACTAGCGGGGACTAGCACAGATACGCAGTATTTT
CASSYGLAGTSTDTQYF
>TRBV18|TRBJ1-1|TRBD1|many
TGTGCCAGCAGCCCACAGGGGGCGCGGACTGAAGCTTTCTTT
CASSPQGARTEAFF
>TRBV5-6|TRBJ2-1|NA|NA
TGTGCCAGCACAAATCGGGCTAGCGTATACTACAATGAGCAGTTCTTC
CASTNRASVYYNEQFF
>TRBV7-2|TRBJ2-2|TRBD2|NA
TGTGCCAGCAGCCCCACTAGCGTACGAGACGTCGGGGAGCTGTTTTTT
CASSPTSVRDVGELFF
>TRBV12-3/TRBV12-4|TRBJ2-7|NA|few
TGTGCCAGCAGTTTAACCTTCGGCGGAGTCGCGGGCGAGCAGTACTTC
CASSLTFGGVAGEQYF
>TRBV18|TRBJ2-1|NA|NA
TGTGCCAGCTCACCCTGGGGTGGCAAAAACAATGAGCAGTTCTTC
CASSPWGGKNNEQFF
>TRBV20-1|TRBJ1-1|NA|few
TGCAGTGCTAGGGGGCGGGGAGTCAACACTGAAGCTTTCTTT
CSARGRGVNTEAFF
>TRBV29-1|TRBJ2-7|NA|NA
TGCAGCGTTGCGGGGTTACAGACCTACGAGCAGTACTTC
CSVAGLQTYEQYF
>TRBV29-1|TRBJ2-3|TRBD2|NA
TGCAGCGTGGGGCTAGCGGGAGGAATCACAGATACGCAGTATTTT
CSVGLAGGITDTQYF
>TRBV5-6|TRBJ1-3|NA|few
TGTGCCAGCAGCTTGTCAGGTCTGGCAAACACCATATATTTT
CASSLSGLANTIYF
>TRBV5-4|TRBJ2-5|NA|many
TGTGCCAGCAGAGAAGGAGTATCGGAGACCCAGTACTTC
CASREGVSETQYF
>TRBV6-6|TRBJ2-4|TRBD1|once
TGTGCCAGCAGTTACGGGACAGGGGCCCTAGCCAAAAACATTCAGTACTTC
CASSYGTGALAKNIQYF
>TRBV6-2/TRBV6-3|TRBJ1-1|TRBD1|NA
TGTGCCAGCAGTCCACCGGGACAGATGAACACTGAAGCTTTCTTT
CASSPPGQMNTEAFF
>TRBV12-3/TRBV12-4|TRBJ1-5|NA|NA
TGTGCCAGCAGTTTGCTGGGGGATCAGCCCCAGCATTTT
CASSLLGDQPQHF
>TRBV7-9|TRBJ1-6|NA|few
TGTGCCAGCAGCTTGCGGGACTCCCATAATTCACCCCTCCACTTT
CASSLRDSHNSPLHF
>TRBV6-5|TRBJ2-3|NA|few
TGTGCCAGCAGTTTTCGGGGACAAACCACAGATACGCAGTATTTT
CASSFRGQTTDTQYF
>TRBV7-9|TRBJ2-1|TRBD1|few
TGTGCCAGCGGACGGACAGGGGGCGTGTGGGAGCAGTTCTTC
CASGRTGGVWEQFF
>TRBV7-2|TRBJ1-4|TRBD1|NA
TGTGCCAGCAGCCGTCGGGACAGGGGGCTGGAAAGTGAAAAACTGTTTTTT
CASSRRDRGLESEKLFF
>TRBV4-1|TRBJ1-5|TRBD1|NA
TGCGCCAGCAGCCAACCTCACAGGGGGGCGGGCAATCAGCCCCAGCATTTT
CASSQPHRGAGNQPQHF
>TRBV7-9|TRBJ2-2|NA|NA
TGTGCCAGCAGCAGAAGGAACAGGAAGGGACCAGTATCTAACACCGGGGAGCTGTTTTTT
CASSRRNRKGPVSNTGELFF